This T cell receptor beta chain comes out of a study of post-analysis software for immune sequencing data (dated by TCRdb to the mid-2010s). At the level of the whole study: Recorded disease courses included relapsing-remitting, secondary progressive and progressive-relapsing multiple sclerosis, with some patients lacking subtype annotation. A subset of samples was prepared in parallel using single-end sample barcoding, then pooled and co-amplified after Illumina adapter ligation. The patient repertoires were compared against approximately ten previously published healthy control repertoires obtained from donors aged 6 to 25 years. Overall results and qualifications from the work: Patients showed significantly higher frequencies than controls for a handful of TRBV segments, among them TRBV5-6, TRBV5-1 and TRBV20-1. Direct clustering with F measure revealed strong co-clustering of samples prepared in the same batch, which led to a batch-effect correction. The control group was slightly older than the multiple sclerosis patient group. Significantly lower normalized Chao1 diversity was found in multiple sclerosis patients than in controls, suggesting substantial peripheral T-cell clonal expansion.

Libraries were made using PCR. Sequenced using an Illumina HiSeq 2500. To reduce PCR and sequencing biases, unique molecular identifiers were incorporated into the TCR beta cDNA libraries. Some 500,000 cDNA molecules were obtained for every 1 to 10 million input T cells, so each molecule roughly corresponded to one T cell. The same protocol used for the earlier healthy control dataset was applied to prepare and sequence the patient libraries. Samples belonging to the same batch were prepared together, multiplexed and sequenced on a shared HiSeq lane. Concerning the study's data processing: Raw barcoded reads were processed with MIGEC, and single-read molecular identifier groups were discarded before consensus assembly and CDR3 extraction. VDJtools was used for post-analysis of the clonotype tables, and diversity was normalized by down-sampling every dataset to the size of the smallest sample. In repertoire overlap clustering, CDR3 amino acid sequences, but not nucleotide sequences, were matched to correct batch-related cross-sample contamination. The public reads were reprocessed in TCRdb via fastp at Q25 and MiXCR, keeping in-frame beta chains. Here each entry gathers all rows of one CDR3 protein and keeps the most common genes and DNA. The V and J calls come from TCRdb's annotation, not from the publication. This sample is represented by about 540,000 distinct CDR3 sequences; around 34% of them were singletons. The ten biggest clones cover around 6% of the sample.

V is pruned by 0 bases and J by 4 bases, leaving 7 bases of the junction without a gene match. The CDR3 holds 16 amino acids from the cysteine to the phenylalanine. Kept here is only the CDR3 DNA, which spans 48 bases and is read in frame from base 1. The germline V gene provides CDR1 SGHDT and CDR2 YYEEEE. A remark on this clonotype: The antigen it binds to is not known. No quality values exist for individual bases; no much larger clone is one base distant.

TCR beta repertoires were profiled from peripheral blood of some 13 young patients with multiple sclerosis to demonstrate the VDJtools post-analysis software. The multiple sclerosis patients were children and adolescents between roughly 6 and 16 years of age. The V and J segments used are TRBV5-6 and TRBJ2-5; 9 middle bases align to TRBD2. This TCR came from a girl aged 2 to 17 with multiple sclerosis. Sequencing was performed on blood. CDR3 region: CASSLAVAGEGETQYF. The DNA sequence is TGTGCCAGCAGCTTGGCGGTAGCGGGGGAAGGAGAGACCCAGTACTTC.